The TCR beta chain described here comes from a study of control samples from healthy donors and cancer patients. Trimming pared 4 bases from V and 4 bases from J, leaving 15 bases between. The germline gives CDR1 SGDLS, CDR2 YYNGEE. The CDR3 is made up of 15 amino acids. Profiling relied on immunoSEQ multiplex PCR, and the TCRdb table lists in-frame clones only, not all of them. Among some 99,000 clones listed, approximately 90% were seen once. The chain couples TRBV9 to TRBJ1-3, with D unclear. The clonotype originates from a woman aged 45 to 65 in good health. Material: blood. CDR3 bases: TGTGCCAGCAGCACAGAACATGGCTCCGGAAACACCATATATTTT. Protein: CASSTEHGSGNTIYF.